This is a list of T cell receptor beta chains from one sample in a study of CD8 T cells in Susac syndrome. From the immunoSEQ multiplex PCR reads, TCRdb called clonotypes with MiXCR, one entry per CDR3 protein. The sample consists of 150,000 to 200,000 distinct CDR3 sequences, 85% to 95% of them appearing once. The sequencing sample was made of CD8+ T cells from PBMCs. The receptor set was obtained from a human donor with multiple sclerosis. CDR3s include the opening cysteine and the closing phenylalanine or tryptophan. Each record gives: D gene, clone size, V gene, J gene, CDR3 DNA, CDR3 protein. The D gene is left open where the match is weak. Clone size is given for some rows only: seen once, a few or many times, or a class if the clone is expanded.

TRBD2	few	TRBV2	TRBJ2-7	TGTGCCAGCAGTCAAGCGGGGAGCTACGAGCAGTACTTC	CASSQAGSYEQYF
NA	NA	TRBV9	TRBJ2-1	TGTGCCAGCGGAGATTATGAGCAGTTCTTC	CASGDYEQFF
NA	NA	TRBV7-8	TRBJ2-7	TGTGCCAGCAGCTTAATTCGGATTCTTAGCTCCTACGAGCAGTACTTC	CASSLIRILSSYEQYF
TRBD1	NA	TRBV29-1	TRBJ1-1	TGCAGCGTAAAGGGGGCCCACCTAATGAACACTGAAGCTTTCTTT	CSVKGAHLMNTEAFF
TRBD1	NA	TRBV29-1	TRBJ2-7	TGCAGCGTTGAAGATGGACAGGGGGTTTCCTACGAGCAGTACTTC	CSVEDGQGVSYEQYF
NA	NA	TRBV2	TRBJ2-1	TGTGCCAGCAGGGGGGATGAGCAGTTCTTC	CASRGDEQFF
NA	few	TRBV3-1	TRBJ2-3	TGTGCCAGCAGCCAAGATTCAGATACGCAGTATTTT	CASSQDSDTQYF
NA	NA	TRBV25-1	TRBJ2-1	TGTGCCAGCAGTGACCTAAGGGAATCGGACAATGAGCAGTTCTTC	CASSDLRESDNEQFF
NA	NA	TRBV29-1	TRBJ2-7	TGCAGCGTATCCGACACAACTTACGAGCAGTACTTC	CSVSDTTYEQYF
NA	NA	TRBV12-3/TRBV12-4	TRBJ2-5	TGTGCCAGCAGTTTTGGTCATGTCGAGACCCAGTACTTC	CASSFGHVETQYF
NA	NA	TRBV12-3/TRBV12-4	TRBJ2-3	TGTGCCAGCAGTTTGGCTCATTTCGATACGCAGTATTTT	CASSLAHFDTQYF
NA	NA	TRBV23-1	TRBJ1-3	TGCGCCAGCAGTCAATCGGGGGGGCTTGGAAACACCATATATTTT	CASSQSGGLGNTIYF
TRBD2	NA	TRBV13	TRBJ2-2	TGTGCCAGCAGCTCCAGACTAGCGGGGTTTGCAGGGAACACCGGGGAGCTGTTTTTT	CASSSRLAGFAGNTGELFF
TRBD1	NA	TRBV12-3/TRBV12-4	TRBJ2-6	TGTGCCAGCAGTTCGATTCAGGGGGCCTCAATGACTGGGGCCAACGTCCTGACTTTC	CASSSIQGASMTGANVLTF
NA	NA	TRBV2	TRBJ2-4	TGTGCCAGCAGTGACGCCAGCGGAGGGGACAAAAACATTCAGTACTTC	CASSDASGGDKNIQYF
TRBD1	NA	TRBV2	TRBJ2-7	TGTGCCAGAGAGGACAGGAGATCTCATGAGCAGTACTTC	CAREDRRSHEQYF
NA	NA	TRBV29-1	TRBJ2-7	TGCAGCGTTGTAGACAATTCCTACGAGCAGTACTTC	CSVVDNSYEQYF
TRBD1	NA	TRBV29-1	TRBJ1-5	TGCAGCGTTGAAGGTGGGACAGGCAATCAGCCCCAGCATTTT	CSVEGGTGNQPQHF
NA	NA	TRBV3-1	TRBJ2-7	TGTGCCAGCAGCCAAGATCAGGGACCCGAGCAGTACTTC	CASSQDQGPEQYF
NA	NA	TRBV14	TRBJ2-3	TGTGCCAGCAGCCAGGCGGGACAGCCTAGCACAGATACGCAGTATTTT	CASSQAGQPSTDTQYF
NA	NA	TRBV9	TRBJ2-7	TGTGCCAGCAGCGTAGGGAGCGTCCACGAGCAGTACTTC	CASSVGSVHEQYF
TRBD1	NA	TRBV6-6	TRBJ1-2	TGTGCCAGCAGTTTGGGACAGGGTGGCTACACCTTC	CASSLGQGGYTF
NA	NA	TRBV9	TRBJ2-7	TGTGCCAGCAGCCCGAGCCTTTCCCCCCTCGGCGAGCAGTACTTC	CASSPSLSPLGEQYF
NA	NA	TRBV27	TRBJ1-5	TGTGCCAGCAGTTTTTTCGCAGAACCGAATCAGCCCCAGCATTTT	CASSFFAEPNQPQHF
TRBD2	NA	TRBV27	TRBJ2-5	TGTGCCAGCAAGAAGGGACTAGCGGGAAGAGAGACCCAGTACTTC	CASKKGLAGRETQYF
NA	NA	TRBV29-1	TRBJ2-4	TGCAGCGTTGCGGGTAGTCAATGTCAGTACTTC	CSVAGSQCQYF
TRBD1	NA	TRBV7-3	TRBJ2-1	TGTGCCAGCAGCTCGACAGGGGCCAATGAGCAGTTCTTC	CASSSTGANEQFF
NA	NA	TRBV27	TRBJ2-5	TGTGCCAGCAGTCCTTTCCGGGGGGCGGCGCAAGAGACCCAGTACTTC	CASSPFRGAAQETQYF
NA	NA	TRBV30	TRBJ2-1	TGTGCCTGGAGTTCACTAGAGGCCAGCTTTCCCTACAATGAGCAGTTCTTC	CAWSSLEASFPYNEQFF
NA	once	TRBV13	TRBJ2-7	TGTGCCAGCAGTTCTAACAGGGAGACCTACGAGCAGTACTTC	CASSSNRETYEQYF
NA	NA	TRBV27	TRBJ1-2	TGTGCCAGCAGTTTATCGGGCGAGGGGCGGACCTATGGCTACACCTTC	CASSLSGEGRTYGYTF
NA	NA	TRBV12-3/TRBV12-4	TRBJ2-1	TGTGCCAGCACCCTGACGGAGAGCTCCTACAATGAGCAGTTCTTC	CASTLTESSYNEQFF
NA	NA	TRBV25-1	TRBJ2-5	TGTGCCAGCAGTGCGAAGTCGGAGACCCAGTACTTC	CASSAKSETQYF
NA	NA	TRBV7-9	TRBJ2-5	TGTGCCAGTCTCCCTCCATTCCAAGAGACCCAGTACTTC	CASLPPFQETQYF
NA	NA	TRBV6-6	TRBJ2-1	TGTGCCAGCAGCATCACCTACGTGACAACTGAGCAGTTCTTC	CASSITYVTTEQFF
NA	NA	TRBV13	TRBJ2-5	TGTGCCAGCAGCCCCCCGACCCAAGAGACCCAGTACTTC	CASSPPTQETQYF
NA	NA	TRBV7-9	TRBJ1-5	TGTGCCAGCAGCTTGGGGGGAGTTGGTCAGCCCCAGCATTTT	CASSLGGVGQPQHF
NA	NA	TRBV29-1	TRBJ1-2	TGCAGCGTAGACACCGTCGAGAACTATGGCTACACCTTC	CSVDTVENYGYTF
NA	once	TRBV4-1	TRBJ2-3	TGCGCCAGCAGCCAGTCAGATACGCAGTATTTT	CASSQSDTQYF
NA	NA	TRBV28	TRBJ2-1	TGTGCCAGCAGTTTAGGGCTCACAGACTCCGGACCTAGTCTCGAGCAGTTCTTC	CASSLGLTDSGPSLEQFF
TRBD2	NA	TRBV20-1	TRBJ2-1	TGCAGTGCTAGTGATCGCGGGAGAACTGATGAGCAGTTCTTC	CSASDRGRTDEQFF
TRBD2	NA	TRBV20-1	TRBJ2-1	TGCAGTGCTAGAGGACAAGCGGGAGTAAGTGAGCAGTTCTTC	CSARGQAGVSEQFF
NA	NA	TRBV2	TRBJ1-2	TGTGCCAGCAGTGAAGCGGGGACACATAACTATGGCTACACCTTC	CASSEAGTHNYGYTF
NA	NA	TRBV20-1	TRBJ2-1	TGCAGTGCTAGGGCAGTTGAGCGGGTCTCCTACAATGAGCAGTTCTTC	CSARAVERVSYNEQFF
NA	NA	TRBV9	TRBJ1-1	TGTGCCAGCAGCGGGGACACTGAAGCTTTCTTT	CASSGDTEAFF
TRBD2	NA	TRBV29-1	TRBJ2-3	TGCAGCGTTGGTGGGGCGGGAGCCACAGATACGCAGTATTTT	CSVGGAGATDTQYF